This TCR beta chain originates from a study of shared clonotypes between healthy human individuals. The wider study: The plates for each donor numbered three CD4 naive, three CD4 memory, two CD8 naive and one CD8 memory.

Methods used by the authors: ImmunoSEQ junction-only sequences lacked quality scores, so their filtering differed. The protocol was immunoSEQ multiplex PCR, while the TCRdb copy is restricted to in-frame clones and leaves out a portion. That table is the source of V, J and clone size, and D and trimming were worked out from the DNA. Among around 690,000 clones listed, about 92% were seen once. This receptor was identified in a man younger than 35 in good health. Some clones in this sample may be carry-over from other donors' samples. Sequencing used memory CD8+ T cells from PBMCs. Sample subset: CD45RO+ cells pooled with CCR7-negative TemRA cells.

The DNA of the CDR3 is TGTGCCAGCAGTTCGAATAAGGTAGCGGGAATACCCGGGGAGCTGTTTTTT. It translates to CASSSNKVAGIPGELFF. The rearrangement joins TRBV27 to TRBJ2-2; 8 bases match TRBD2. After removal of 4 bases from V and 6 bases from J, the junction contained 13 bases not matched to a gene. CDR1 is MNHEY and CDR2 is SMNVEV in the germline V gene (reference sequence). CDR3 length: 17 residues.